This TCR beta chain was documented in a study of identical twins. Regarding the study as a whole: In drawing conclusions, the study used cross-sectional statistical analysis and did not follow the same donors.

In germline, CDR1 is DFQATT, CDR2 SNEGSKA (reference sequence). The CDR3 contains 19 residues. Trimming removed 6 bases from V and 0 bases from J; junction bases left unmatched: 19. One entry per CDR3 protein, called by TCRdb with MiXCR from the 5' RACE reads. In the table there are some 1,700,000 distinct CDR3 sequences, about 32% of which are singletons. This clonotype occurred a few times. Its antigen is currently unknown. With no exceptions, donors were healthy Caucasians. The sequence derives from a newborn girl in good health. The chain uses TRBV20-1 and TRBJ2-3, with 9 bases that match TRBD2. The material sequenced was cord blood. Here the CDR3 DNA reads TGCAGTGCCACTGTTACTAGCGGGCGATTCCAACTCAGCACAGATACGCAGTATTTT. Translated, it gives CSATVTSGRFQLSTDTQYF.